The subject of this entry is one TCR beta chain. Authors' processing steps: Amplified reference gene primers provided the basis for estimating nucleated cell counts. Assay: immunoSEQ multiplex PCR; the TCRdb copy retains only in-frame clones and omits some. From that table come the V and J calls and clone size; the DNA was used to work out D and trimming. The sample includes approximately 130,000 clones, 75% to 90% of them seen just once. The sample originates from a study of blood T cell repertoires in COVID-19. Across the whole study: The United States, Italy and Spain supplied acute and convalescent COVID-19 samples.

Trimming cost V 1 base and J 3 bases; bases outside gene matches: 6. The germline V gene has CDR1 SGHVS and CDR2 FQNEAQ. This CDR3 has 16 residues. The specimen was peripheral blood. The TCR sequence derives from a human donor in a cohort sampled during active COVID-19. V is TRBV7-8 and J is TRBJ2-1, with 7 bases lining up with TRBD2. The CDR3 DNA is TGTGCCAGCAGCTTAGGGTCCGGGACTATCTACAATGAGCAGTTCTTC. Protein product: CASSLGSGTIYNEQFF.